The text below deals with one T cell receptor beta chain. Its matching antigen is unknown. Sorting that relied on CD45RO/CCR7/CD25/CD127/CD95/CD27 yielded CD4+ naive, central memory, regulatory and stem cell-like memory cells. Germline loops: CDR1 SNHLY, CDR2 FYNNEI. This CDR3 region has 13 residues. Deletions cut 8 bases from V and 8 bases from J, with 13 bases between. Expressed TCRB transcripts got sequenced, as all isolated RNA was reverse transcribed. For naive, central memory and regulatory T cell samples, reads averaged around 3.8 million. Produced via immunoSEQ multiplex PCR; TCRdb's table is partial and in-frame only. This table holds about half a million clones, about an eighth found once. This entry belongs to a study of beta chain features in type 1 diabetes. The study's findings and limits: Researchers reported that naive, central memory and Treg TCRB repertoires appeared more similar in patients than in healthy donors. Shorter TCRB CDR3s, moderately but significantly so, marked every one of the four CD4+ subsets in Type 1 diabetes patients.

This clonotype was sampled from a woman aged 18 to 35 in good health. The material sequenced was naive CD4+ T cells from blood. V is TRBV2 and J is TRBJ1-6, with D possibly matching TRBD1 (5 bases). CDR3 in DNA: TGTGCCAGCGGTCGCAGGGTTGATTCACCCCTCCACTTT. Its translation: CASGRRVDSPLHF. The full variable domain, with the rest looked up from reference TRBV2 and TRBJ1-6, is EPEVTQTPSHQVTQMGQEVILRCVPISNHLYFYWYRQILGQKVEFLVSFYNNEISEKSEIFDDQFSVERPDGSNFTLKIRSTKLEDSAMYFCASGRRVDSPLHFGNGTRLTVT.